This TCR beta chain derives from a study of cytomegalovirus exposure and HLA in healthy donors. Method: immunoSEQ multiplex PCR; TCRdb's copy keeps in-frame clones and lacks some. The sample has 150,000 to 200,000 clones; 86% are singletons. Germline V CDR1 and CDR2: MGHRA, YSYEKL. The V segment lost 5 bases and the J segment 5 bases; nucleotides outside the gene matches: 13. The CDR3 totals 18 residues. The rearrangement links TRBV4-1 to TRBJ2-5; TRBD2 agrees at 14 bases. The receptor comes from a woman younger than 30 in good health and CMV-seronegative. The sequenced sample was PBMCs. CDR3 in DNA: TGCGCCAGCAGCTCCCACCCAGAGACTAGCGGGGGGGCCGAGACCCAGTACTTC. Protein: CASSSHPETSGGAETQYF.